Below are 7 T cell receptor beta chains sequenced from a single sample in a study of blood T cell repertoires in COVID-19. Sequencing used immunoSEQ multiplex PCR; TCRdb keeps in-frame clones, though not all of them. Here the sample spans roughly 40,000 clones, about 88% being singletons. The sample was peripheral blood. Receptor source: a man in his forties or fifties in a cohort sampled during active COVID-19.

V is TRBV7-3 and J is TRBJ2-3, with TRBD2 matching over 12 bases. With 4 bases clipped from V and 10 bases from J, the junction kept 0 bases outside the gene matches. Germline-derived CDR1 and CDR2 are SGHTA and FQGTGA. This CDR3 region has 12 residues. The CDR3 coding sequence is TGTGCCAGCAGCTCTAGCGGGAGGGCGCAGTATTTT. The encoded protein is CASSSSGRAQYF.

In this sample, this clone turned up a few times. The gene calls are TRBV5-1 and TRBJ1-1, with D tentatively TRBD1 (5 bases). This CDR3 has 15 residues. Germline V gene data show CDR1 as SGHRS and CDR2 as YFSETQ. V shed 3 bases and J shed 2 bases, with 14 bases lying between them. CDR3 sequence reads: CASSYRDYINTEAFF. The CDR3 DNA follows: TGCGCCAGCAGCTACCGGGACTACATTAACACTGAAGCTTTCTTT.

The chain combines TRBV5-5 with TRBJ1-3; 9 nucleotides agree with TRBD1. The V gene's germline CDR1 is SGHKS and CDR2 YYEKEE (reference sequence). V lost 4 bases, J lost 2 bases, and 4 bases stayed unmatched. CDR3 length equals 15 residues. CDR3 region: CASSPRQGAGNTIYF. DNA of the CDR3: TGTGCCAGCAGCCCTCGACAGGGGGCTGGAAACACCATATATTTT.

The CDR3 spells CASSSGTGDTDEQYF. CDR3 nucleotide sequence: TGTGCCAGCAGCTCCGGGACAGGGGATACGGACGAGCAGTACTTC. The chain has TRBV13 and TRBJ2-7, with 10 positions matching TRBD1. Germline trimming cut 4 bases from V and 5 bases from J; bases unmatched to any gene: 8. Germline values: CDR1 PRHDT, CDR2 FYEKMQ (reference sequence). CDR3 length equals 15 residues. The full variable domain, with the rest looked up from reference TRBV13 and TRBJ2-7, is AAGVIQSPRHLIKEKRETATLKCYPIPRHDTVYWYQQGPGQDPQFLISFYEKMQSDKGSIPDRFSAQQFSDYHSELNMSSLELGDSALYFCASSSGTGDTDEQYFGPGTRLTVT.

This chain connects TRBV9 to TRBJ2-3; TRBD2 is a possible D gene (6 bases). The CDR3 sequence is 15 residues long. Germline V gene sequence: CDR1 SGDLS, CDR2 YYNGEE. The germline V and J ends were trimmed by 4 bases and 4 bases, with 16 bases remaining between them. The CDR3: CASSPSGGEADTQYF. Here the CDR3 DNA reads TGTGCCAGCAGCCCCAGCGGAGGGGAGGCAGATACGCAGTATTTT.

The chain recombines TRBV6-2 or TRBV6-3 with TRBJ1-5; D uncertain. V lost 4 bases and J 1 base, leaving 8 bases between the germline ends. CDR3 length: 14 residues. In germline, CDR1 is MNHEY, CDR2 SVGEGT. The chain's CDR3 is CASSSYESNQPQHF. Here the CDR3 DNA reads TGTGCCAGCAGTTCCTACGAAAGCAATCAGCCCCAGCATTTT.

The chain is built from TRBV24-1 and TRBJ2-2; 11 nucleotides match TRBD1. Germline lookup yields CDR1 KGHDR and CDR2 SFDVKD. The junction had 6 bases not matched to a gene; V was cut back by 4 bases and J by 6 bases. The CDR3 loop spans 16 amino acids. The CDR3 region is CATSERTGGEAGELFF. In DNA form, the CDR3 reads TGTGCCACCAGTGAAAGGACAGGGGGCGAGGCCGGGGAGCTGTTTTTT.